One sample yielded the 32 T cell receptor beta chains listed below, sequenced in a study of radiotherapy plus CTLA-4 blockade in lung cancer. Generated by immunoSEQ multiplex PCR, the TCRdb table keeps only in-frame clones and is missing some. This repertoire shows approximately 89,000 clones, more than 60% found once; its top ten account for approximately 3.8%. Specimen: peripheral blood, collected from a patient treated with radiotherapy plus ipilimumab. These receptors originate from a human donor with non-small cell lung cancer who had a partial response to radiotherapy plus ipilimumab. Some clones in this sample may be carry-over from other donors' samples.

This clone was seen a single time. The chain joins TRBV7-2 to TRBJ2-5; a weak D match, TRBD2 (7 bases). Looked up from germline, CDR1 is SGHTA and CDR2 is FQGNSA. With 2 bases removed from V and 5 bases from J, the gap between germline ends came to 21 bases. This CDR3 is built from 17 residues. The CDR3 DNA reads TGTGCCAGCAGCTTAACTTTAGGAGGGGGGGCGCGGGAGACCCAGTACTTC. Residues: CASSLTLGGGARETQYF.

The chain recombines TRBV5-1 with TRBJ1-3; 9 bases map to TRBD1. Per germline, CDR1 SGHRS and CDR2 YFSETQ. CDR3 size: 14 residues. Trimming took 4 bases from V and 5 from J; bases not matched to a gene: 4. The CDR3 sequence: CASSVGTGRNTIYF. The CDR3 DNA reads TGCGCCAGCAGCGTGGGGACAGGGAGAAACACCATATATTTT. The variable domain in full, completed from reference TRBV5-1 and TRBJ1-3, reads KAGVTQTPRYLIKTRGQQVTLSCSPISGHRSVSWYQQTPGQGLQFLFEYFSETQRNKGNFPGRFSGRQFSNSRSEMNVSTLELGDSALYLCASSVGTGRNTIYFGEGSWLTVV.

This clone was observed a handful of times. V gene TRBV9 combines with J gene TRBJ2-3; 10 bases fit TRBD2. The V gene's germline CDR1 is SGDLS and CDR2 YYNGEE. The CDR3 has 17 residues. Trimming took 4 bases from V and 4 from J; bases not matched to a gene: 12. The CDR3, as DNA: TGTGCCAGCAGCCCCCCCTTTTCTAGCGGGAGAGCAGATACGCAGTATTTT. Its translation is CASSPPFSSGRADTQYF.

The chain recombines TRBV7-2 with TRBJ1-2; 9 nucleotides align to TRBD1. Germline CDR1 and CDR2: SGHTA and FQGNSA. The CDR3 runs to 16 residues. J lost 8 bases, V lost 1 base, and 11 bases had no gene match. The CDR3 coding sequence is TGTGCCAGCAGCTTAGATCAGACAGGGGGACGGCTCGGCTACACCTTC. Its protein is CASSLDQTGGRLGYTF.

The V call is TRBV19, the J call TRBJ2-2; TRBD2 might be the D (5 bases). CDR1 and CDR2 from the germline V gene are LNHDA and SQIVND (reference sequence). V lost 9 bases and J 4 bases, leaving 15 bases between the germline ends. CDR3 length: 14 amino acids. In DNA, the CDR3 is TGTGCCAGCCAGAGGGTAGCAGCCACCGGGGAGCTGTTTTTT. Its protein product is CASQRVAATGELFF. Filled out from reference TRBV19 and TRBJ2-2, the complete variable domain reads DGGITQSPKYLFRKEGQNVTLSCEQNLNHDAMYWYRQDPGQGLRLIYYSQIVNDFQKGDIAEGYSVSREKKESFPLTVTSAQKNPTAFYLCASQRVAATGELFFGEGSRLTVL.

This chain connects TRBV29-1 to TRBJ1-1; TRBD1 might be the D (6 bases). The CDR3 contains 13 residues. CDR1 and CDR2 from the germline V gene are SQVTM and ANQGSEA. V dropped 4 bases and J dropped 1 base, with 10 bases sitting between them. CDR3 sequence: CSVAWTENTEAFF. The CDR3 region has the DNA TGCAGCGTTGCATGGACAGAGAACACTGAAGCTTTCTTT.

The CDR3 reads CSVDGRVDEQFF. The DNA for the CDR3 is TGCAGCGTTGACGGGAGGGTCGATGAGCAGTTCTTC. This chain connects TRBV29-1 to TRBJ2-1; 8 bases are shared with TRBD2. Germline CDR1 is SQVTM and CDR2 is ANQGSEA. The CDR3 contains 12 residues. With 3 bases clipped from V and 8 bases from J, the junction kept 3 bases outside the gene matches.

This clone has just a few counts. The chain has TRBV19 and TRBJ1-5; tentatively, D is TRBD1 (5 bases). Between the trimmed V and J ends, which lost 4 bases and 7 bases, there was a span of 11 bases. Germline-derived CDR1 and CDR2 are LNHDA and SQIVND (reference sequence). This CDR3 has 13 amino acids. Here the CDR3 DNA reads TGTGCCAGTAGTACCCAGGGTTTGCAGCCCCAGCATTTT. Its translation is CASSTQGLQPQHF.

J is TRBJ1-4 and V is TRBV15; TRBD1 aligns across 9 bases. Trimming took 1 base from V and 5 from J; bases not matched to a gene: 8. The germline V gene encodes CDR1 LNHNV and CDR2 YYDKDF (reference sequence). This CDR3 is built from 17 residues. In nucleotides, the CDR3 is TGTGCCACCAGCAGAGCGTTAACCGGGACAGGGAATGAAAAACTGTTTTTT. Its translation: CATSRALTGTGNEKLFF.

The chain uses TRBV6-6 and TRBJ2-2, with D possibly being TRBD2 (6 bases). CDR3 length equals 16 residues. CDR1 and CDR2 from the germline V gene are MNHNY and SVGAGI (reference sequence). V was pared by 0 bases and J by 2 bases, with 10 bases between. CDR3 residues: CASSYSGGANTGELFF. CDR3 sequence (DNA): TGTGCCAGCAGTTACTCAGGAGGGGCCAACACCGGGGAGCTGTTTTTT.

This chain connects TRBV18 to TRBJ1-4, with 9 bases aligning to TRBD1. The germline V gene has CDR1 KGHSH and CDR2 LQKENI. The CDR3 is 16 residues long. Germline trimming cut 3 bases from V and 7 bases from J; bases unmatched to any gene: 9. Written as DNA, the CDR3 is TGTGCCAGCTCACCGTTACAGGGGGCGAGGGCTGAAAAACTGTTTTTT. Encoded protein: CASSPLQGARAEKLFF.

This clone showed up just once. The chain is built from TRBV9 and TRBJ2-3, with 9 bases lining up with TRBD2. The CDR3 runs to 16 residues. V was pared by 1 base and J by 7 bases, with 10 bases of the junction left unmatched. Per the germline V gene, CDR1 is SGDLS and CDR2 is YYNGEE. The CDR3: CASSVSSGVPANTQYF. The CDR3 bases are TGTGCCAGCAGCGTATCTAGCGGGGTACCCGCAAATACGCAGTATTTT.

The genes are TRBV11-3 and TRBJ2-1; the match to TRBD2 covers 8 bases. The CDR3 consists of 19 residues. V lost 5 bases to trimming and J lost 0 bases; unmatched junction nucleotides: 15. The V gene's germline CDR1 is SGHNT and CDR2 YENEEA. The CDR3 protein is CASSPGFMGGGSSYNEQFF. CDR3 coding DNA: TGTGCCAGCAGCCCGGGCTTTATGGGCGGGGGGAGCTCCTACAATGAGCAGTTCTTC.

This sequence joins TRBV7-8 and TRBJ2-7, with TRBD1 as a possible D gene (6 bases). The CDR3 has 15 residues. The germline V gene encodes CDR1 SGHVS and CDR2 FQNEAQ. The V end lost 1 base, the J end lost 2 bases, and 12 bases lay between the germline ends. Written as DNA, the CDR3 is TGTGCCAGCAGCTTAGGAACGACAGGCGCCTACGAGCAGTACTTC. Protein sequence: CASSLGTTGAYEQYF.

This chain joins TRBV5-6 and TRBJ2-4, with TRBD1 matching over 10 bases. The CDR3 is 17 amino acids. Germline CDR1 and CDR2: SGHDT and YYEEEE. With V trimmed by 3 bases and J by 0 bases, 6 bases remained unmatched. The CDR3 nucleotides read TGTGCCAGCAGCTCGGGACAGGGGCACATAGCCAAAAACATTCAGTACTTC. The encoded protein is CASSSGQGHIAKNIQYF.

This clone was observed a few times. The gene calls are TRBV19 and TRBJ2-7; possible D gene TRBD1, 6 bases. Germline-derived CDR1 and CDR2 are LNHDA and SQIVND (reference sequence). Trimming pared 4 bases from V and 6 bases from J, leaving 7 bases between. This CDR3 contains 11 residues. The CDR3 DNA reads TGTGCCAGTAGTACAGGGGTCGAGCAGTACTTC. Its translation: CASSTGVEQYF.

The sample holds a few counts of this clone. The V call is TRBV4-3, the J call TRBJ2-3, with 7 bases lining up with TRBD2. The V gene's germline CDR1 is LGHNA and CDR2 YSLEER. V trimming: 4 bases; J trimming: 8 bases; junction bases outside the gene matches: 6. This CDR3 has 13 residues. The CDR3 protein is CASSRTSILTQYF. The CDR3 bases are TGCGCCAGCAGCCGGACTAGTATCCTTACGCAGTATTTT.

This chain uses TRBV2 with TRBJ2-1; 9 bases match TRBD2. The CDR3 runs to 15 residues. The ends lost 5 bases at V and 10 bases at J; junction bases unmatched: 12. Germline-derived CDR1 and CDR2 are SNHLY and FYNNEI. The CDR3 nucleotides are TGTGCCAGCAGTCTACTTAGGGAGGCGGGAGGGGAGCAGTTCTTC. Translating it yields CASSLLREAGGEQFF.

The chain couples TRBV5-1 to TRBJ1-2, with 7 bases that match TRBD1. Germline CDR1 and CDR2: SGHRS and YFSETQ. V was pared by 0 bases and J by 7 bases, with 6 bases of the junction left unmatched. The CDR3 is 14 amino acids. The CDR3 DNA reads TGCGCCAGCAGCTTGGGGGACAGCATCAGTGGCTACACCTTC. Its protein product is CASSLGDSISGYTF.

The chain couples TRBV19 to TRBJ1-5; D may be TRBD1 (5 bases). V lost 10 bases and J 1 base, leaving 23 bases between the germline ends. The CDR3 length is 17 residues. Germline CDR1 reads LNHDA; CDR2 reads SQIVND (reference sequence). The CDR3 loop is CATERIGAGKSNQPQHF. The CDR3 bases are TGTGCCACGGAGAGAATTGGGGCAGGGAAAAGCAATCAGCCCCAGCATTTT.

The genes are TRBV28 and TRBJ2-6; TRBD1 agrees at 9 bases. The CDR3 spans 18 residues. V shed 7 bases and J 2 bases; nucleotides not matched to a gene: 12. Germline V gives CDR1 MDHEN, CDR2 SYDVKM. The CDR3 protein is CASNPAGTGFAGANVLTF. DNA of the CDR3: TGTGCCAGCAACCCTGCCGGGACAGGGTTTGCTGGGGCCAACGTCCTGACTTTC.

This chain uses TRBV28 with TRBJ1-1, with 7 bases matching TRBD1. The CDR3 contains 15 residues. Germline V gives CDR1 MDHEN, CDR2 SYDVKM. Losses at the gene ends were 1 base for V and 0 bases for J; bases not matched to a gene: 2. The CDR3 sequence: CASSLYGTVNTEAFF. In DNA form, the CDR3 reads TGTGCCAGCAGTTTATATGGGACAGTGAACACTGAAGCTTTCTTT.

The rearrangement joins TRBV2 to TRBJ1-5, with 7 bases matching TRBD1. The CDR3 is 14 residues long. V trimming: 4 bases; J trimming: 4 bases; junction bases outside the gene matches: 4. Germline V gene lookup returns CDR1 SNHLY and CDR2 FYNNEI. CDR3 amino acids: CASSGAGGNQPQHF. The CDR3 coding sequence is TGTGCCAGCAGTGGTGCAGGGGGAAATCAGCCCCAGCATTTT. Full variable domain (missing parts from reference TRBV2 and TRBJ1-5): EPEVTQTPSHQVTQMGQEVILRCVPISNHLYFYWYRQILGQKVEFLVSFYNNEISEKSEIFDDQFSVERPDGSNFTLKIRSTKLEDSAMYFCASSGAGGNQPQHFGDGTRLSIL.

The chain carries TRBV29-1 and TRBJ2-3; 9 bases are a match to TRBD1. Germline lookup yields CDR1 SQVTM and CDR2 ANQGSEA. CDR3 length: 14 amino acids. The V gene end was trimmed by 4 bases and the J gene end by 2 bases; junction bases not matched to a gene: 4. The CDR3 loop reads CSVGRQGDTDTQYF. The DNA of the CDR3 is TGCAGCGTTGGAAGACAGGGGGACACAGATACGCAGTATTTT.

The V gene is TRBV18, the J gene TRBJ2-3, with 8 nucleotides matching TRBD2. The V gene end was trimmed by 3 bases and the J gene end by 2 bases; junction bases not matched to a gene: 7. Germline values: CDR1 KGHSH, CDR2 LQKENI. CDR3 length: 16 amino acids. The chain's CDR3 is CASSPFRRGATDTQYF. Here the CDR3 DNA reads TGTGCCAGCTCACCGTTTAGGCGGGGGGCCACAGATACGCAGTATTTT. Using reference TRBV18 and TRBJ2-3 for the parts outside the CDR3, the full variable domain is NAGVMQNPRHLVRRRGQEARLRCSPMKGHSHVYWYRQLPEEGLKFMVYLQKENIIDESGMPKERFSAEFPKEGPSILRIQQVVRGDSAAYFCASSPFRRGATDTQYFGPGTRLTVL.

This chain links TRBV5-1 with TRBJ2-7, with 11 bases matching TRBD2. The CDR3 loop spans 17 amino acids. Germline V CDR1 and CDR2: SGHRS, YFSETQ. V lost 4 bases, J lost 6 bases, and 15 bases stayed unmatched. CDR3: CASSRGSASGRTAEQYF. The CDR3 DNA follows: TGCGCCAGCAGCCGAGGTTCGGCTAGCGGGAGGACGGCCGAGCAGTACTTC.

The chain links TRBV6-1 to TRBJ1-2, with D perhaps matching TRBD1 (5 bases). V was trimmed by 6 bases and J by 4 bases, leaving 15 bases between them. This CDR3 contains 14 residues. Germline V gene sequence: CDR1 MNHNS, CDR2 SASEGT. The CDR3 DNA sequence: TGTGCCAGCAGCCCTACACAGGTCAGCTATGGCTACACCTTC. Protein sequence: CASSPTQVSYGYTF.

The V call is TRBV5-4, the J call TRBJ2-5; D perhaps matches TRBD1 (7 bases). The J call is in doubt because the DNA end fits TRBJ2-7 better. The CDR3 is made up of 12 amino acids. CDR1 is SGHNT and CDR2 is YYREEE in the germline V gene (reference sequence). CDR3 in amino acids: CATNRGGYEQYF. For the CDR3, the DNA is TGTGCCACCAACAGGGGAGGCTACGAGCAGTACTTC.

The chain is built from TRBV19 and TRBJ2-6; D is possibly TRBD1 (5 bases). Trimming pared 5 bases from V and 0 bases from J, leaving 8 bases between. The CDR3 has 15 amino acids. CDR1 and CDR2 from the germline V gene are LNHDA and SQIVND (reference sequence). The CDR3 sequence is CASSETDSGANVLTF. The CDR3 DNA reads TGTGCCAGTAGTGAGACAGACTCTGGGGCCAACGTCCTGACTTTC.

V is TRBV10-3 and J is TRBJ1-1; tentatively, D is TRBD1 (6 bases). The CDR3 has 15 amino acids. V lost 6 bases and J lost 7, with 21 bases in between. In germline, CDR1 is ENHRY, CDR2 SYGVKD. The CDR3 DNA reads TGTGCCATCAGCCTTGGCGCGCGGACAGCTTATGAAGCTTTCTTT. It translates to CAISLGARTAYEAFF.

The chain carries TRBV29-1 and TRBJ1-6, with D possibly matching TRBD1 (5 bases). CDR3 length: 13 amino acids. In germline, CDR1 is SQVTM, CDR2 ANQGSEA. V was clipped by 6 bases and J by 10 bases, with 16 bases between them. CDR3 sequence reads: CSVRVDPNSPLHF. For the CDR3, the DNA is TGCAGCGTCAGGGTAGATCCCAACTCACCCCTCCACTTT.

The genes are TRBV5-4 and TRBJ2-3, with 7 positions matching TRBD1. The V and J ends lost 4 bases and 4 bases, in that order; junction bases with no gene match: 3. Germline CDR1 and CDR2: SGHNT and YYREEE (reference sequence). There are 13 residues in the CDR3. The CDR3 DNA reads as TGTGCCAGCAGCACAGACAGGGCAGATACGCAGTATTTT. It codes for CASSTDRADTQYF.